This is a list of T cell receptor beta chains from one sample in a study of blood T cells in healthy people across ages. In TCRdb, the 5' RACE reads were re-called with MiXCR into one record per CDR3 protein. Among roughly 1,100,000 distinct CDR3 sequences, roughly a quarter were seen once, and the ten largest hold about 0.72%. These data were also reused for a study on T cells of mothers and their children.

Specimen: blood. These receptors were taken from a girl aged 2 to 9 in good health. CDR3s include the opening cysteine and the closing phenylalanine or tryptophan. A D gene is named only where the DNA matches it firmly. Some rows mark clone size as missing; the rest say once, few, many or name a class of expanded clone.

clone size,D gene,V gene,J gene,CDR3 DNA,CDR3 protein
few,-,TRBV7-8,TRBJ2-2,TGTGCCAGCAGCTTAGCGCTGGGGGAGGGGGGAACCGGGGAGCTGTTTTTT,CASSLALGEGGTGELFF
-,-,TRBV4-1,TRBJ2-2,TGCGCCAGCAGCCAAAAAGTAACCGGGGAGCTGTTTTTT,CASSQKVTGELFF
few,-,TRBV7-9,TRBJ2-5,TGTGCCAGCAGCCCGGACCCTCCCGGGGAGACCCAGTACTTC,CASSPDPPGETQYF
-,-,TRBV11-2,TRBJ1-4,TGTGCCAGCAGCTCCGAAGACGCGCAGGTCCCCCAAAAACTGTTTTTT,CASSSEDAQVPQKLFF
-,TRBD1,TRBV6-5,TRBJ1-2,TGTGCCAGCGGGGACAGACCTAACTATGGCTACACCTTC,CASGDRPNYGYTF
-,TRBD2,TRBV20-1,TRBJ2-1,TGCAGTGCTAGAGGGTTCGAGGGGACTAGTGGCGATGAGCAGTTCTTC,CSARGFEGTSGDEQFF
-,-,TRBV28,TRBJ2-5,TGTGCCAGCAGTTTCCTACTAGCCGGGGAGACCCAGTACTTC,CASSFLLAGETQYF
few,-,TRBV11-3,TRBJ2-1,TGTGCCAGCAGCTTTGCGAGTCGCTCCTACAATGAGCAGTTCTTC,CASSFASRSYNEQFF
few,-,TRBV24-1,TRBJ1-2,TGTGCCACCAGTGACGAAGACTATGGCTACACCTTC,CATSDEDYGYTF
-,TRBD1,TRBV20-1,TRBJ1-6,TGCAGTGCTGGGGACAGTTCACCCCTCCACTTT,CSAGDSSPLHF
-,-,TRBV3-1,TRBJ1-1,TGTGCCAGCAGCCAAGACCTCATGAGGACTGAAGCTTTCTTT,CASSQDLMRTEAFF
few,-,TRBV29-1,TRBJ2-3,TGCAGCGTTGAGGGGGTTTTAGGCACAGATACGCAGTATTTT,CSVEGVLGTDTQYF
-,-,TRBV7-9,TRBJ2-3,TGTGCCAGCAGCGTCCAACCGGGCACAGATACGCGGTATTTT,CASSVQPGTDTRYF
few,-,TRBV7-9,TRBJ2-5,TGTGCCAGCAGCTTAGCTTCAGAGTACCAAGAGACCCAGTACTTC,CASSLASEYQETQYF
-,-,TRBV7-9,TRBJ2-7,TGTGCCAGCCGAAAGGGCGGGTCCTACGAGCAGTACTTC,CASRKGGSYEQYF
few,-,TRBV4-1,TRBJ2-1,TGCGCCAGCAGCCAAGTTCCACTATCGGGGCGTAATGAGCAGTTCTTC,CASSQVPLSGRNEQFF
few,TRBD1,TRBV11-3,TRBJ2-7,TGTGCCAGCAGCTCGATACAGGGGTTCCACGAGCAGTACTTC,CASSSIQGFHEQYF
-,TRBD2,TRBV7-9,TRBJ2-2,TGTGCCAGCAGCGGGGAGGGCGAGTACACCGGGGAGCTGTTTTTT,CASSGEGEYTGELFF
few,-,TRBV2,TRBJ1-2,TGTGCCAGCAGTGATAGGACAGTTTTCCCTTATGGCTACACCTTC,CASSDRTVFPYGYTF
-,-,TRBV20-1,TRBJ1-2,TGCAGTGCTCGCGATATTAACTATGGCTACACCTTC,CSARDINYGYTF
-,-,TRBV7-9,TRBJ2-6,TGTGCCAGCAGCTTAGAGGAGACTGGGGCCAACGTCCTGACTTTC,CASSLEETGANVLTF
-,-,TRBV28,TRBJ2-5,TGTGCCAGCAGCCGCCTGGGGGGCGGGGAGACCCAGCACTTC,CASSRLGGGETQHF
-,-,TRBV6-5,TRBJ2-7,TGTGCCAGCGGGTCTTTCAGCGAGCAGTACTTC,CASGSFSEQYF
-,-,TRBV7-2,TRBJ2-3,TGTGCCAGCAGCTTAATTCAGGGAATGAGCACAGATACGCAGTATTTT,CASSLIQGMSTDTQYF
few,TRBD1,TRBV5-1,TRBJ2-1,TGCGCCAGCAGCCAGGGTTGGACAGGGGGATACAATGAGCAGTTCTTC,CASSQGWTGGYNEQFF
-,-,TRBV7-2,TRBJ1-2,TGTGCCAGCAGCCCCTATTCAGTAGGGGGGTATGGCTACACCTTC,CASSPYSVGGYGYTF
few,-,TRBV13,TRBJ2-1,TGTGCCAGCAGCTCAGCCCAGGGCCCTTACAATGAGCAGTTCTTC,CASSSAQGPYNEQFF
-,-,TRBV12-3/TRBV12-4,TRBJ2-1,TGTGCCAGCAGTTTATTTGAGCAGTTCTTC,CASSLFEQFF
few,-,TRBV28,TRBJ1-2,TGTGCCAGCAGACCGGACCACTATGGCTACACCTTC,CASRPDHYGYTF
few,-,TRBV20-1,TRBJ1-2,TGCAGTGCTAGAGTTCAGGGAGGGGACTATGGCTACACCTTC,CSARVQGGDYGYTF
-,TRBD1,TRBV7-8,TRBJ2-4,TGTGCCAGCAGCCCTCAACCGGGACAGGAGCGAAACATTCAGTACTTC,CASSPQPGQERNIQYF
many,-,TRBV20-1,TRBJ2-7,TGCAGTGCTAGAGATGGGTTGGGGCAGGGGCACTTGGAGCAGTACTTC,CSARDGLGQGHLEQYF
-,-,TRBV7-9,TRBJ2-7,TGTGCCAGCAGCTGGGATGGACCGGGAGAGCAGTACTTC,CASSWDGPGEQYF
-,-,TRBV7-2,TRBJ2-7,TGTGCCAGCAGCCCAGACGGAGCATCGATCACCACTTTCTCCTACGAGCAGTACTTC,CASSPDGASITTFSYEQYF
many,-,TRBV12-3/TRBV12-4,TRBJ2-1,TGTGCCAGCAGCTCGTGGGATGAGCAGTTCTTC,CASSSWDEQFF
-,-,TRBV20-1,TRBJ1-4,TGCAGTGCTGGGTCTAATGAAAAACTGTTTTTT,CSAGSNEKLFF
few,TRBD2,TRBV10-3,TRBJ2-3,TGTGCCATCAATTCCGGGACTAGCAACACAGATACGCAGTATTTT,CAINSGTSNTDTQYF
-,-,TRBV19,TRBJ2-2,TGTGCCAGTAGTCACCTCAGGGGGGCGGACACCGGGGAGCTGTTTTTT,CASSHLRGADTGELFF
-,TRBD1,TRBV29-1,TRBJ1-1,TGCAGCGTTCGCGGCCAGGGGGAGAACACTGAAGCTTTCTTT,CSVRGQGENTEAFF
-,-,TRBV7-9,TRBJ2-5,TGTGCCAGCAGCTCTCGACAGGGACTAGAGACCCAGTACTTC,CASSSRQGLETQYF